This passage covers 9 T cell receptor beta chains from one sample sequenced in a study of cytomegalovirus exposure and HLA in healthy donors. Both 60 Vbeta primers and 13 Jbeta primers went into the PCR. Method: immunoSEQ multiplex PCR; TCRdb's copy keeps in-frame clones and lacks some. Seen in this sample are around 100,000 clones; the ten most common clones hold around 3.4%. Sequenced sample: PBMCs. These receptors were obtained from a woman in her 30s in good health and CMV-seronegative.

This chain uses TRBV9 with TRBJ1-1; unclear D gene. CDR3 length equals 14 residues. Germline V gene lookup returns CDR1 SGDLS and CDR2 YYNGEE. Trimming shortened V by 4 bases and J by 6 bases, and 16 bases separated the two germline ends. DNA for the CDR3: TGTGCCAGCAGCCCTCCCGGGAGTAGTGCTGAAGCTTTCTTT. Its protein is CASSPPGSSAEAFF. Supplemented by reference TRBV9 and TRBJ1-1, the full variable domain reads DSGVTQTPKHLITATGQRVTLRCSPRSGDLSVYWYQQSLDQGLQFLIQYYNGEERAKGNILERFSAQQFPDLHSELNLSSLELGDSALYFCASSPPGSSAEAFFGQGTRLTVV.

The V and J genes are TRBV27 and TRBJ1-2; tentative D call: TRBD1 (5 bases). Germline values: CDR1 MNHEY, CDR2 SMNVEV (reference sequence). V dropped 1 base and J dropped 8 bases, with 14 bases sitting between them. This CDR3 region has 14 residues. In DNA form, the CDR3 reads TGTGCCAGCAGTTTATTACGGGGGGTCGGAGGCTACACCTTC. Amino acid sequence: CASSLLRGVGGYTF.

The rearrangement links TRBV28 to TRBJ2-3; 12 nucleotides line up with TRBD2. Germline CDR1 reads MDHEN; CDR2 reads SYDVKM. This CDR3 is built from 17 residues. The junction had 10 bases not matched to a gene; V was cut back by 5 bases and J by 4 bases. CDR3 region: CASSARSSGRAPDTQYF. CDR3 bases: TGTGCCAGCAGTGCCCGTTCTAGCGGGAGGGCACCAGATACGCAGTATTTT.

The V call is TRBV11-2, the J call TRBJ1-1, with D hard to call. Germline lookup yields CDR1 SGHAT and CDR2 FQNNGV. The CDR3 has 15 residues. Trimming removed 0 bases at V and 1 base at J, with 9 bases between. The chain's CDR3 is CASSLDGRENTEAFF. For the CDR3, the DNA is TGTGCCAGCAGCTTAGATGGGCGGGAGAACACTGAAGCTTTCTTT. The full variable domain, with the rest looked up from reference TRBV11-2 and TRBJ1-1, is EAGVAQSPRYKIIEKRQSVAFWCNPISGHATLYWYQQILGQGPKLLIQFQNNGVVDDSQLPKDRFSAERLKGVDSTLKIQPAKLEDSAVYLCASSLDGRENTEAFFGQGTRLTVV.

V and J are TRBV9 and TRBJ1-4; D might be TRBD1 (5 bases). CDR3 length: 15 amino acids. V was clipped by 0 bases and J by 4 bases, with 10 bases between them. Germline CDR1 and CDR2: SGDLS and YYNGEE. The DNA of the CDR3 is TGTGCCAGCAGCGTAGGGGGCGGGAATAATGAAAAACTGTTTTTT. Its translation: CASSVGGGNNEKLFF.

The chain uses TRBV29-1 and TRBJ2-7; 7 bases line up with TRBD2. Germline values: CDR1 SQVTM, CDR2 ANQGSEA. The CDR3 length is 13 residues. Trimming took 7 bases from V and 3 from J; bases not matched to a gene: 9. This CDR3 reads CSALGGSSYEQYF. The CDR3 nucleotides read TGCAGCGCATTGGGGGGGAGTAGCTACGAGCAGTACTTC.

Note on this clone: The same CDR3 is also encoded by other DNA sequences in this sample. The chain combines TRBV7-2 with TRBJ1-5, with D hard to call. V lost 5 bases to trimming and J lost 3 bases, with 5 bases between them. The length of the CDR3 is 12 residues. Germline V gene data show CDR1 as SGHTA and CDR2 as FQGNSA. The CDR3 DNA sequence: TGTGCCAGCAGCCTTTCCAATCAGCCCCAGCATTTT. Its protein product is CASSLSNQPQHF. The whole variable domain, filled in from reference TRBV7-2 and TRBJ1-5, reads GAGVSQSPSNKVTEKGKDVELRCDPISGHTALYWYRQSLGQGLEFLIYFQGNSAPDKSGLPSDRFSAERTGGSVSTLTIQRTQQEDSAVYLCASSLSNQPQHFGDGTRLSIL.

The gene calls are TRBV27 and TRBJ1-4; D may be TRBD1 (5 bases). Looked up from germline, CDR1 is MNHEY and CDR2 is SMNVEV (reference sequence). Trimming cost V 2 bases and J 7 bases, with 8 bases left between them. This CDR3 has 13 amino acids. DNA of the CDR3: TGTGCCAGCAGTTTAAGCAGGGTTGAAAAACTGTTTTTT. Protein sequence: CASSLSRVEKLFF. The whole variable domain, filled in from reference TRBV27 and TRBJ1-4, reads EAQVTQNPRYLITVTGKKLTVTCSQNMNHEYMSWYRQDPGLGLRQIYYSMNVEVTDKGDVPEGYKVSRKEKRNFPLILESPSPNQTSLYFCASSLSRVEKLFFGSGTQLSVL.

The rearrangement links TRBV27 to TRBJ2-7; 8 bases map to TRBD2. The CDR3 sequence is 14 residues long. V was pared by 6 bases and J by 7 bases, with 11 bases of the junction left unmatched. In germline, CDR1 is MNHEY, CDR2 SMNVEV (reference sequence). The CDR3 nucleotides read TGTGCCAGCAGGGAAGCGGGAGCGTGGGGAGAGCAGTACTTC. Translation gives CASREAGAWGEQYF.